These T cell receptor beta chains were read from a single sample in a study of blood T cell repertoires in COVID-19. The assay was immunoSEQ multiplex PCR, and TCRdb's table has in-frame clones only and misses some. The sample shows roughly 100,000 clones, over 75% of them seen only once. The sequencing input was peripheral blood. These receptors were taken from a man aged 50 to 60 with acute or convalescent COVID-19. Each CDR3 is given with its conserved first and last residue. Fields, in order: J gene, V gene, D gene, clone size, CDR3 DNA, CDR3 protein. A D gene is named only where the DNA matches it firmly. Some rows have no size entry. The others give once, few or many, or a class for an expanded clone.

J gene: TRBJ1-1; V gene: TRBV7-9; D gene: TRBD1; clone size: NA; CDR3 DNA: TGTGCCAGCAGCTTAGTAGGGGGCAACACTGAAGCTTTCTTT; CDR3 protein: CASSLVGGNTEAFF
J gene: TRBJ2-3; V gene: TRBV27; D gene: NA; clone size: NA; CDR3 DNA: TGTGCCAGCAGTCCGCCCCCGACAGGAACCACAGATACGCAGTATTTT; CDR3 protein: CASSPPPTGTTDTQYF
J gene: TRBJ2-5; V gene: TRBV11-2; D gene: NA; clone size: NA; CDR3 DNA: TGTGCCAGCAGCTTGGACCCAGGGGTTCGGACCCAGTACTTC; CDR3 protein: CASSLDPGVRTQYF
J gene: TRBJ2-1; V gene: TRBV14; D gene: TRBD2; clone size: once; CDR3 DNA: TGTGCCAGCAGCCAAATGGGACTAGCGGGAGCTGGTGAGCAGTTCTTC; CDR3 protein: CASSQMGLAGAGEQFF
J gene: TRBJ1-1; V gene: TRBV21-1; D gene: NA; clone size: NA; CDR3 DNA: TGTGCCAGCAGCCTCAGCTGGAGGCTGAACACTGAAGCTTTCTTT; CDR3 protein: CASSLSWRLNTEAFF
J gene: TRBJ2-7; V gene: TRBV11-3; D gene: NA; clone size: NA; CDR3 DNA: TGTGCCAGCAGCCTCAGGGGCGGGTCCTCCTACGAGCAGTACTTC; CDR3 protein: CASSLRGGSSYEQYF
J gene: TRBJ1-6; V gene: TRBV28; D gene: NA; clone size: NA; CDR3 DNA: TGTGCCAGCAGTTGGGATGGAGGGATCTATAATTCACCCCTCCACTTT; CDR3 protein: CASSWDGGIYNSPLHF
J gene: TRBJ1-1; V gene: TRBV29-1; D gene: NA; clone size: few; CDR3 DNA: TGCAGCGTTCTCCAGAGGTTGAACACTGAAGCTTTCTTT; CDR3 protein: CSVLQRLNTEAFF
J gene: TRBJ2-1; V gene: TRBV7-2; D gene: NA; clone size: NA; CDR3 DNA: TGTGCCAGCAGCTTGGGTGGAGGATACAATGAGCAGTTCTTC; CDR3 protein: CASSLGGGYNEQFF
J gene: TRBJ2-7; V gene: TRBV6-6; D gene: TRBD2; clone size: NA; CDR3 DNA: TGTGCCAGCAGTGAGAGCGGGAACCCCTACGAGCAGTACTTC; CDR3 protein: CASSESGNPYEQYF
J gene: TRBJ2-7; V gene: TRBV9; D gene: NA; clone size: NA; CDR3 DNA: TGTGCCAGCAGCGGTCAAGGGGGTGATAGCTCCTACGAGCAGTACTTC; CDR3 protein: CASSGQGGDSSYEQYF
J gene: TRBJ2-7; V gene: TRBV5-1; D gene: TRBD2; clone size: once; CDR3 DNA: TGCGCCAGCAGACCTACTAGCGGGAGCTACGAGCAGTACTTC; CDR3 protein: CASRPTSGSYEQYF
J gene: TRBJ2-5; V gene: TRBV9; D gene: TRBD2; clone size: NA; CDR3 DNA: TGTGCCAGCAGCGTAGGACTAGCGGGAGGCCAGTACCAAGAGACCCAGTACTTC; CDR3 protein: CASSVGLAGGQYQETQYF
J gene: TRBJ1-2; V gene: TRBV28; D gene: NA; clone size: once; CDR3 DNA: TGTGCCAGCAGTTTGGGGGGATCCAATAACTATGGCTACACCTTC; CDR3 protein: CASSLGGSNNYGYTF
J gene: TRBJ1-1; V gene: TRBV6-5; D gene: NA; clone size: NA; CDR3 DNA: TGTGCCAGCAGGGGGGGGGCGCAGTTCACTGAAGCTTTCTTT; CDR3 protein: CASRGGAQFTEAFF
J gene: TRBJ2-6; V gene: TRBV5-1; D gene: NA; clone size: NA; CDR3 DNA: TGCGCCAGCAGCTTGGACAGCTCTGGGGCCAACGTCCTGACTTTC; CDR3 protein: CASSLDSSGANVLTF
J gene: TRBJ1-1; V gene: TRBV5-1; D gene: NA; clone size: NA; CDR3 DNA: TGCGCCAGCAGCTTGGCAGGGATCACTGAAGCTTTCTTT; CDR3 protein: CASSLAGITEAFF
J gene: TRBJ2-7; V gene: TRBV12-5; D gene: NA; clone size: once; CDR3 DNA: TGTGCTAGTGGTTTGGTTGGTAGAGTCTACGAGCAGTACTTC; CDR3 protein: CASGLVGRVYEQYF
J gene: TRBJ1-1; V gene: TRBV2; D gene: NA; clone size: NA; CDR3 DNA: TGTGCCAGCATAGGGGACACTGAAGCTTTCTTT; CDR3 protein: CASIGDTEAFF
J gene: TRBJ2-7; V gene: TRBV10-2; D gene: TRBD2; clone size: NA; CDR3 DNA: TGCGCCAGCAGTGCTAAGCGGGAGGTCTACGAGCAGTACTTC; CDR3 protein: CASSAKREVYEQYF
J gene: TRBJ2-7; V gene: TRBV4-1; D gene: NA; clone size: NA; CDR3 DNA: TGCGCCAGCAGCCAAGATAGTTTACGGGACTGGAGCTCCTACGAGCAGTACTTC; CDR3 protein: CASSQDSLRDWSSYEQYF
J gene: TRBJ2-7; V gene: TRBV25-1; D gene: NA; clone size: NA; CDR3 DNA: TGTGCCAGCTCCCTCTACGAGCAGTACTTC; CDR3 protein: CASSLYEQYF
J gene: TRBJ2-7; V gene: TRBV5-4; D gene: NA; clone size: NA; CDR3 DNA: TGTGCCAGCAGCGACCGGCCGGGCTCCTACGAGCAGTACTTC; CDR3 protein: CASSDRPGSYEQYF
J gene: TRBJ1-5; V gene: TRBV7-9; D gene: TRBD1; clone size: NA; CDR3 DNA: TGTGCCAGCAGCCCAGGGACAGGGACCAATCAGCCCCAGCATTTT; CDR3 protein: CASSPGTGTNQPQHF
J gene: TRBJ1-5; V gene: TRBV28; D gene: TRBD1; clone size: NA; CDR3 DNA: TGTGCCAGCCACTCCGCCGACAGGGAGAGTGGACCCCAGCATTTT; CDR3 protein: CASHSADRESGPQHF
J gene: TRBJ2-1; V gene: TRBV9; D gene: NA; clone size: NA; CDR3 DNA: TGTGCCAGCAGCCATACGGCGGGGCCTACCCCTTACAATGAGCAGTTCTTC; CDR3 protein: CASSHTAGPTPYNEQFF
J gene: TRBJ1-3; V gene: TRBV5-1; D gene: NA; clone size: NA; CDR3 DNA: TGCGCCAGCAGCTATAGCCAGGGGGGAAACACCATATATTTT; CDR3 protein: CASSYSQGGNTIYF
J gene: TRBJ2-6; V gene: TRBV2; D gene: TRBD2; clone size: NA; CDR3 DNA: TGTGCCAGCAGTGAACTCGGGGGGTCTGGGGCCAACGTCCTGACTTTC; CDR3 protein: CASSELGGSGANVLTF
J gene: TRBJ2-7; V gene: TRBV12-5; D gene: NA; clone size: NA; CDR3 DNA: TGTGCTAGTGGTTTGGTCGGGACTGCTACTAGCTACGAGCAGTACTTC; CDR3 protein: CASGLVGTATSYEQYF
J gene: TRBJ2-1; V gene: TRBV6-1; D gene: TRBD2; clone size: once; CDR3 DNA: TGTGCCAGCAGTGACTATGTAGCGGGAGGGCATTATGAGCAGTTCTTC; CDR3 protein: CASSDYVAGGHYEQFF
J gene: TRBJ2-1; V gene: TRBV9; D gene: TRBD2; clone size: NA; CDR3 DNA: TGTGCCAGCAGCGTAGGACTAGCGGGGGGCCGTTTCTACAATGAGCAGTTCTTC; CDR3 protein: CASSVGLAGGRFYNEQFF
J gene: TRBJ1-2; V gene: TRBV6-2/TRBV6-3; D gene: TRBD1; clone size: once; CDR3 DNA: TGTGCCAGCAGTACCCACATGCAGACAGGGAAGAATGGCTACACCTTC; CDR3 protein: CASSTHMQTGKNGYTF
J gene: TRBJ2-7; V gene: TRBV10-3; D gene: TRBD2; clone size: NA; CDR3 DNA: TGTGCCATCAGTGAGTCCCCGGGGGCGGGAGGGAACTACGAGCAGTACTTC; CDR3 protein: CAISESPGAGGNYEQYF
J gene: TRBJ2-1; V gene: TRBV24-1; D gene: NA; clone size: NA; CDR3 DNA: TGTGCCACCAGTGACGCCCGTTTAGGTTTACGGCGGGACTCCTACAATGAGCAGTTCTTC; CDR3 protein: CATSDARLGLRRDSYNEQFF
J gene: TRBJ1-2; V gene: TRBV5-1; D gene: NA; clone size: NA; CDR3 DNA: TGCGCCAGCAGCGAGACGACAGGTTGGGGCTATGGCTACACCTTC; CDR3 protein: CASSETTGWGYGYTF
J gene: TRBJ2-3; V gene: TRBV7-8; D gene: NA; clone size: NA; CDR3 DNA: TGTGCCAGCAGCTTAGATGCAGCGACCTACACAGATACGCAGTATTTT; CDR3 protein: CASSLDAATYTDTQYF
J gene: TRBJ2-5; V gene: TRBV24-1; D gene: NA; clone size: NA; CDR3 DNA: TGTGCCACCAGTGACTCCAGTGTAGAGACCCAGTACTTC; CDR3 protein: CATSDSSVETQYF
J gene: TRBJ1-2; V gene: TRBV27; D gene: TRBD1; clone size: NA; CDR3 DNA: TGTGCCAGCAGTTCTGGGGACAGGGTGATGTATGGCTACACCTTC; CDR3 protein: CASSSGDRVMYGYTF
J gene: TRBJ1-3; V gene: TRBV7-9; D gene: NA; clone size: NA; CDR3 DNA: TGTGCCAGCAGTCGCCCAGGGAGGGAATCTGCAAACACCATATATTTT; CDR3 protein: CASSRPGRESANTIYF
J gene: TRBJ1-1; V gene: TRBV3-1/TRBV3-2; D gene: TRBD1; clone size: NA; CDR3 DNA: TGTGCCAGCAGCCAAAGGCCAGGGCAGGGGGCTGAAGCTTTCTTT; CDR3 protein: CASSQRPGQGAEAFF
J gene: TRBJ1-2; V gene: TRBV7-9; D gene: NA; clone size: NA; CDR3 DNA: TGTGCCAGCAGCCCTAATCTGGGGGCCTCCTATGGCTACACCTTC; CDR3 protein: CASSPNLGASYGYTF
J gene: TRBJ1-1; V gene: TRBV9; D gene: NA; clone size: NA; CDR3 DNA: TGTGCCAGCAGCGTAGCGTCGAACACTGAAGCTTTCTTT; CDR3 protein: CASSVASNTEAFF
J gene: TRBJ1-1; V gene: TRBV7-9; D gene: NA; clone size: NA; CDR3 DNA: TGTGCCAGCAGCTTCGGGGAGGGGACCCACGGAGCTTTCTTT; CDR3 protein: CASSFGEGTHGAFF
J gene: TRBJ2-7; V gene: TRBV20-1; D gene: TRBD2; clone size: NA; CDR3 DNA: TGCAGTGCTAGTAGGACTAGCGGCTACGAGCAGTACTTC; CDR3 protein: CSASRTSGYEQYF
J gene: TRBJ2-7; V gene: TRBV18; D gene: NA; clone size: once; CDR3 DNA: TGTGCCAGCTCAACAGACATTTACGAGCAGTACTTC; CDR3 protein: CASSTDIYEQYF
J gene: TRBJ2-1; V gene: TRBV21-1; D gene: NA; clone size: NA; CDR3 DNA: TGTGCCAGCAGCAAAGCGGGACTAGCGGGAGGAGAGGTCGATGAGCAGTTCTTC; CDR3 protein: CASSKAGLAGGEVDEQFF
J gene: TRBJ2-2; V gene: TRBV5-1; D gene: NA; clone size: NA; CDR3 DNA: TGCGCCAGCAGCTTGGTTGTACAAAACACCGGGGAGCTGTTTTTT; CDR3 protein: CASSLVVQNTGELFF
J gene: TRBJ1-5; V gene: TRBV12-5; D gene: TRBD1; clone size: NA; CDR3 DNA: TGTGCTAGCGGGGAAAGGGGGCTTCCTCAGCCCCAGCATTTT; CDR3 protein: CASGERGLPQPQHF
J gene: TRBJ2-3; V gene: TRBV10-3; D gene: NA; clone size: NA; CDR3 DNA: TGTGCCATCAGTGCCTCGAGAAGCACAGATACGCAGTATTTT; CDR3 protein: CAISASRSTDTQYF
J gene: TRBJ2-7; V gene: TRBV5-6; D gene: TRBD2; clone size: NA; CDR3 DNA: TGTGCCAGCAGCGTAATAGCGGGAGTGATCGTCGAGCAGTACTTC; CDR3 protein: CASSVIAGVIVEQYF
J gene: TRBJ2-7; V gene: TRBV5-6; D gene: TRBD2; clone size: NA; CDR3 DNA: TGTGCCAGCAGCTTGGAGCGGGGGGGAAGAACCGCCGAGCAGTACTTC; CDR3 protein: CASSLERGGRTAEQYF
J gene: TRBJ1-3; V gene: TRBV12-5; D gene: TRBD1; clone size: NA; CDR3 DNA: TGTGCTAGTGGTTTGGTAACAGGGGGCCCCAGCTCTGGAAACACCATATATTTT; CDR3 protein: CASGLVTGGPSSGNTIYF
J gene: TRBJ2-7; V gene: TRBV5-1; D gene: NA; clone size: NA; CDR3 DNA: TGCGCCAGCAGGAGGGCCAGAGTTGACGAGCAGTACTTC; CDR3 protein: CASRRARVDEQYF
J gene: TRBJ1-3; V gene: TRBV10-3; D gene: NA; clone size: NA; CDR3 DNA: TGTGCCATCAGTCCAGGTGGCCTGGGAAACACCATATATTTT; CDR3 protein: CAISPGGLGNTIYF